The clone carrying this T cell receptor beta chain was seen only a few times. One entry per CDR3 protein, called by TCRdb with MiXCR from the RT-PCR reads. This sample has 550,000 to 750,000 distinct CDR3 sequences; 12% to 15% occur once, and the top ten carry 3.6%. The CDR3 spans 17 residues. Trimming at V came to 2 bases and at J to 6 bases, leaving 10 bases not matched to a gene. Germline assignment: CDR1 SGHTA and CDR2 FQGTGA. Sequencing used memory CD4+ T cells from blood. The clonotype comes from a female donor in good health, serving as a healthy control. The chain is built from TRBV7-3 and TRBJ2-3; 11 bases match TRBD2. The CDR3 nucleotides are TGTGCCAGCAGCTTAGGAGGTAGCGGGAGGGCCGGCGATACGCAGTATTTT. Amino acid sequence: CASSLGGSGRAGDTQYF.